The next 25 T cell receptor beta chains were all read from a single sample in a study of response to subunit inactivated influenza vaccine (dated by TCRdb to 2016 to 2019). The library was prepared using RT-PCR. Reads for this sample came from an Illumina HiSeq 2500. TCRdb trimmed public reads at Q25 via fastp, called clones via MiXCR and kept in-frame beta chains. Records with the same CDR3 protein are collapsed into one entry carrying the most frequent genes and DNA. A total of about 570,000 distinct CDR3 sequences appear in this sample, about 11% of them only once. The ten top clones hold approximately 9.9% of the sample. A further study also used this sample, focusing on T cells expressing NK-cell markers. The second study's paper adds: TCR beta cDNA libraries were made by 5'RACE template switching that added a universal primer site and unique molecular identifiers.

The starting material was PBMCs from blood, obtained on the day of vaccination. These receptors were collected from a man aged 50 to 60 who received an inactivated influenza vaccine. Donor details come from another sample of the same person, matched by shared clones.

In DNA form, the CDR3 reads TGCGCCAGCAGCCAACCGGGACAGAGTATTTACGAGCAGTACTTC. It is translated as CASSQPGQSIYEQYF. The V call is TRBV4-1, the J call TRBJ2-7, with 7 bases lining up with TRBD1. The CDR3 consists of 15 residues. The V segment lost 2 bases and the J segment 4 bases; nucleotides outside the gene matches: 8. Germline CDR1 MGHRA, CDR2 YSYEKL.

This chain uses TRBV4-1 with TRBJ2-7; the D is unclear. CDR1 MGHRA and CDR2 YSYEKL come from the germline V gene. V was clipped by 1 base and J by 3 bases, with 10 bases between them. The CDR3 spans 14 residues. The CDR3 reads CASSQVSAYYEQYF. The CDR3 DNA is TGCGCCAGCAGCCAAGTTTCCGCTTACTACGAGCAGTACTTC.

This clonotype was detected many times. This chain connects TRBV5-1 to TRBJ2-6; maybe TRBD1 (5 bases). The CDR3 runs 14 residues. Trimming shortened V by 5 bases and J by 0 bases, and 6 bases separated the two germline ends. Per the germline V gene, CDR1 is SGHRS and CDR2 is YFSETQ. The CDR3, as DNA: TGCGCCAGCAGTACAGGCTCTGGGGCCAACGTCCTGACTTTC. As protein: CASSTGSGANVLTF. Looking up the rest from reference TRBV5-1 and TRBJ2-6 gives the full variable domain: KAGVTQTPRYLIKTRGQQVTLSCSPISGHRSVSWYQQTPGQGLQFLFEYFSETQRNKGNFPGRFSGRQFSNSRSEMNVSTLELGDSALYLCASSTGSGANVLTFGAGSRLTVL.

This clonotype was seen ten or more times. The chain is built from TRBV12-3 or TRBV12-4 and TRBJ2-7; the D is unclear. CDR3 size: 15 residues. Deletions cut 5 bases from V and 4 bases from J, with 18 bases between. CDR3 coding DNA: TGTGCCAGCAGTCACCGGACGGAAGGTCGATACGAGCAGTACTTC. Amino acid sequence: CASSHRTEGRYEQYF.

The chain recombines TRBV4-1 with TRBJ1-6; D gene uncertain. Germline V CDR1 and CDR2: MGHRA, YSYEKL. This CDR3 contains 16 residues. With 0 bases removed from V and 0 bases from J, the gap between germline ends came to 6 bases. The DNA for the CDR3 is TGCGCCAGCAGCCAAGACGCGGGCTCCTATAATTCACCCCTCCACTTT. Amino acids: CASSQDAGSYNSPLHF.

This clonotype showed up many times. The rearrangement links TRBV12-3 or TRBV12-4 to TRBJ2-3; TRBD1 is a possible D gene (5 bases). This CDR3 is 14 amino acids long. Deletions cut 5 bases from V and 5 bases from J, with 14 bases between. CDR3 residues: CASSIPGFGDTQYF. In DNA form, the CDR3 reads TGTGCCAGCAGTATTCCAGGGTTCGGAGATACGCAGTATTTT.

There are a few counts of this clonotype. The rearrangement links TRBV6-1 to TRBJ1-2, with TRBD1 identical over 9 bases. V shed 9 bases, J shed 4 bases, and the junction held 9 bases outside the gene matches. CDR3 length: 14 amino acids. The germline gives CDR1 MNHNS, CDR2 SASEGT. CDR3 sequence reads: CASRTGGESYGYTF. In nucleotides, the CDR3 is TGTGCCAGTAGAACAGGGGGCGAAAGCTATGGCTACACCTTC.

In this sample, this clonotype turned up a few times. The CDR3 DNA reads as TGTGCCAGCAGCTTAGTAAGACTAGCGGGACCCCAACCTTTCTACAATGAGCAGTTCTTC. Its translation is CASSLVRLAGPQPFYNEQFF. The V and J genes are TRBV11-1 and TRBJ2-1; TRBD2 agrees at 11 bases. Per germline, CDR1 SGHAT and CDR2 FQDESV (reference sequence). J gave up 3 bases and V 1 base, and 14 bases lay outside the gene matches. The CDR3 is made up of 20 amino acids.

The rearrangement joins TRBV18 to TRBJ2-1; 13 nucleotides line up with TRBD2. The CDR3 sequence is 18 residues long. In germline, CDR1 is KGHSH, CDR2 LQKENI. J gave up 9 bases and V 0 bases, and 11 bases lay outside the gene matches. This chain's CDR3 is CASSPPGLAGSVTGEQFF. CDR3 bases: TGTGCCAGCTCACCACCGGGACTAGCGGGATCGGTTACGGGTGAGCAGTTCTTC.

The chain's CDR3 is CASSRRTRVSETQYF. CDR3 nucleotide sequence: TGTGCCAGCAGCCGCCGGACTAGGGTGTCAGAGACCCAGTACTTC. This chain links TRBV11-2 with TRBJ2-5, with TRBD2 identical over 7 bases. Germline trimming cut 5 bases from V and 4 bases from J; bases unmatched to any gene: 10. CDR3 size: 15 residues. Per the germline V gene, CDR1 is SGHAT and CDR2 is FQNNGV.

This clonotype was seen only a few times. The rearrangement uses TRBV10-2 and TRBJ2-3, with D perhaps assigned TRBD1 or TRBD2 (6 bases each). The germline CDR1 and CDR2 sequences are WSHSY and SAAADI. Trimming cost V 6 bases and J 5 bases, with 12 bases left between them. There are 13 residues in the CDR3. The CDR3 region is CASRGGGLDTQYF. The CDR3 coding sequence is TGCGCCAGCAGAGGAGGGGGGCTAGATACGCAGTATTTT.

V gene TRBV12-3 or TRBV12-4 combines with J gene TRBJ2-6; no clear D gene. V was clipped by 1 base and J by 0 bases, with 4 bases between them. This CDR3 is built from 15 residues. CDR3 sequence (DNA): TGTGCCAGCAGTTTAGGGGTCTCTGGGGCCAACGTCCTGACTTTC. It encodes CASSLGVSGANVLTF.

Only a few counts were recorded for this clonotype. The gene calls are TRBV6-2 or TRBV6-3 and TRBJ2-1; either TRBD1 or TRBD2 may fit D (5 bases each). Germline values: CDR1 MNHEY, CDR2 SVGEGT. There are 14 residues in the CDR3. Trimming left V 8 bases short and J 6 bases short, with 17 bases between. CDR3 sequence: CASWGYGSLNEQFF. The CDR3 region has the DNA TGTGCCAGCTGGGGGTACGGCTCACTCAATGAGCAGTTCTTC.

The CDR3 DNA reads TGTGCCAGCAGTTATTACCGAGTCAGCTCCTACGAGCAGTACTTC. This sequence encodes CASSYYRVSSYEQYF. The chain recombines TRBV6-2 or TRBV6-3 with TRBJ2-7; D gene unclear. V was clipped by 3 bases and J by 0 bases, with 12 bases between them. This CDR3 comprises 15 residues. Germline CDR1 and CDR2: MNHEY and SVGEGT.

The chain recombines TRBV20-1 with TRBJ2-7, with D possibly being TRBD1 (6 bases). V was pared by 5 bases and J by 1 base, with 15 bases between. There are 14 residues in the CDR3. Per the germline V gene, CDR1 is DFQATT and CDR2 is SNEGSKA (reference sequence). CDR3 sequence: CSASDRRYSYEQYF. DNA of the CDR3: TGCAGTGCTTCAGACAGGCGCTATTCCTACGAGCAGTACTTC.

The chain links TRBV15 to TRBJ2-2; the D call may be TRBD1 or TRBD2 (5 bases each). The length of the CDR3 is 13 residues. V lost 9 bases and J lost 5, with 13 bases in between. Germline CDR1 is LNHNV and CDR2 is YYDKDF (reference sequence). The CDR3 loop is CATKRDLTGELFF. CDR3 sequence (DNA): TGTGCCACTAAGAGGGACCTAACCGGGGAGCTGTTTTTT.

In this sample, this clonotype turned up many times. The chain links TRBV10-3 to TRBJ1-1; D call uncertain. The CDR3 runs 14 residues. Germline CDR1 is ENHRY and CDR2 is SYGVKD. Trimming removed 4 bases from V and 1 base from J, with 10 bases in between. The CDR3 reads CAISVQGTNTEAFF. The CDR3 nucleotides read TGTGCCATCAGTGTACAAGGAACGAACACTGAAGCTTTCTTT.

The chain is built from TRBV27 and TRBJ2-7, with TRBD2 matching 10 bases. Germline lookup yields CDR1 MNHEY and CDR2 SMNVEV (reference sequence). The CDR3 length is 19 residues. V was clipped by 0 bases and J by 5 bases; unmatched bases: 16. The CDR3 DNA reads TGTGCCAGCAGTTTATCGAGGCTAGCGGGAGACAAAAATCTTGACGAGCAGTACTTC. Protein: CASSLSRLAGDKNLDEQYF.

This clonotype was detected ten times or more. The chain couples TRBV7-3 to TRBJ2-2; 13 nucleotides align to TRBD2. This CDR3 is 15 amino acids long. Germline V gene data show CDR1 as SGHTA and CDR2 as FQGTGA. V was clipped by 4 bases and J by 6 bases; unmatched bases: 2. This CDR3 is CASSSGLAGAGELFF. CDR3 nucleotides: TGTGCCAGCAGCTCAGGACTAGCGGGAGCCGGGGAGCTGTTTTTT.

This clonotype was recorded at least ten times. The chain links TRBV5-6 to TRBJ1-2, with 8 bases that match TRBD1. V dropped 5 bases and J dropped 4; count of bases not matched to a gene: 10. This CDR3 spans 15 amino acids. Germline-derived CDR1 and CDR2 are SGHDT and YYEEEE. The CDR3, as DNA: TGTGCCAGCAGTCGTGGACAGGGAGGGAGCTATGGCTACACCTTC. Its protein is CASSRGQGGSYGYTF.

On this clonotype: A much larger clone is a single base away; this may be a read error. The gene calls are TRBV7-2 and TRBJ2-7, with 10 bases lining up with TRBD2. Germline V gene data show CDR1 as SGHTA and CDR2 as FQGNSA. The CDR3 sequence is 15 residues long. The CDR3 here is CASSHRTSGVYELYF. CDR3 coding DNA: TGTGCCAGCAGCCACAGGACTAGCGGAGTTTACGAGCTGTACTTC. Combining the CDR3 with reference TRBV7-2 and TRBJ2-7 gives the whole variable domain GAGVSQSPSNKVTEKGKDVELRCDPISGHTALYWYRQSLGQGLEFLIYFQGNSAPDKSGLPSDRFSAERTGGSVSTLTIQRTQQEDSAVYLCASSHRTSGVYELYFGPGTRLTVT.

This clonotype was seen many times. The rearrangement uses TRBV20-1 and TRBJ2-5; D ambiguous. CDR3 size: 11 residues. Germline CDR1 and CDR2: DFQATT and SNEGSKA (reference sequence). V shed 1 base and J shed 4 bases, with 4 bases lying between them. The CDR3 sequence: CSARAGETQYF. The DNA for the CDR3 is TGCAGTGCTAGAGCCGGAGAGACCCAGTACTTC.

The V gene is TRBV4-2, the J gene TRBJ2-7, with 7 bases matching TRBD1. This CDR3 has 15 amino acids. Per the germline V gene, CDR1 is LGHNA and CDR2 is YNFKEQ. The trim removed 1 base at V and 0 bases at J, leaving 3 bases unmatched. This chain's CDR3 is CASSQAQGISYEQYF. CDR3 DNA sequence: TGTGCCAGCAGCCAAGCACAGGGGATCTCCTACGAGCAGTACTTC.

This clonotype was observed a handful of times. The J gene is TRBJ2-1, the V gene TRBV20-1; TRBD2 agrees at 7 bases. With V trimmed by 0 bases and J by 4 bases, 18 bases remained unmatched. CDR1 and CDR2 from the germline V gene are DFQATT and SNEGSKA (reference sequence). The CDR3 is 19 residues long. CDR3 region: CSARDVGASGYAFYNEQFF. The CDR3 region has the DNA TGCAGTGCTAGAGATGTTGGGGCTAGCGGATACGCCTTTTACAATGAGCAGTTCTTC.

The J gene is TRBJ2-3, the V gene TRBV7-9; no firm D call. Trimming removed 2 bases from V and 2 bases from J, with 11 bases in between. CDR3 length: 15 residues. Germline lookup yields CDR1 SEHNR and CDR2 FQNEAQ (reference sequence). CDR3 region: CASSLIGVDTDTQYF. CDR3 sequence (DNA): TGTGCCAGCAGCTTAATAGGCGTAGACACAGATACGCAGTATTTT. Full variable domain (outside the CDR3, taken from reference TRBV7-9 and TRBJ2-3): DTGVSQNPRHKITKRGQNVTFRCDPISEHNRLYWYRQTLGQGPEFLTYFQNEAQLEKSRLLSDRFSAERPKGSFSTLEIQRTEQGDSAMYLCASSLIGVDTDTQYFGPGTRLTVL.